The clone carrying this TCR beta chain was counted between two and nine times. What it binds is unknown. The CDR3 runs to 14 residues. Germline CDR1 KGHDR, CDR2 SFDVKD. With 4 bases clipped from V and 4 bases from J, the junction kept 4 bases outside the gene matches. Genomic DNA templated the TCR beta VDJ and CDR3 profiling. TCRdb re-derived calls from the reads in MiXCR, one entry per CDR3 protein. The table lists approximately 98,000 distinct CDR3 sequences, about 63% of them singletons. Whoever was chosen for sequencing had shown CD8+CD57+ cell expansion by flow cytometry. No therapy had been given to the patients at the time of blood sampling. The data originate from a study of CD8+CD57+ T cells in acquired aplastic anemia. Study conclusions and caveats: Found in both controls and patients were around 29 CD8+ CDR3 sequences.

The chain recombines TRBV24-1 with TRBJ1-2, with TRBD1 matching over 8 bases. Sequencing used sorted CD4+, CD8+, or CD8+CD57+ T cells (not recorded which) from PBMCs. The TCR sequence derives from a human donor with aplastic anemia. CDR3 amino acids: CATSDPDRAYGYTF. The CDR3 region has the DNA TGTGCCACCAGTGACCCGGACAGGGCCTATGGCTACACCTTC.